The rows below give T cell receptor beta chains drawn from one sample of a study of control samples from healthy donors and cancer patients. The method was immunoSEQ multiplex PCR; TCRdb's version includes in-frame clones alone and lacks a portion of them. The sample includes some 140,000 clones, approximately 92% of them seen just once. The sample was blood. These receptors were obtained from a man younger than 45 in good health. Both conserved end residues are part of each CDR3.

v_gene: TRBV6-1
j_gene: TRBJ2-1
CDR3aa: CASSVQVGSYNEQFF

v_gene: TRBV11-3
j_gene: TRBJ2-1
CDR3aa: CASSPRDSSYNEQFF

v_gene: TRBV5-4
j_gene: TRBJ2-2
CDR3aa: CASSLGPLGTGELFF

v_gene: TRBV18
j_gene: TRBJ2-5
CDR3aa: CASSVAGTEEETQYF

v_gene: TRBV19
j_gene: TRBJ2-1
CDR3aa: CASSIGSSYNEQFF

v_gene: TRBV13
j_gene: TRBJ2-7
CDR3aa: CASSLVRTGYYEQYF

v_gene: TRBV29-1
j_gene: TRBJ2-7
CDR3aa: CSVEVPSGRDGYEQYF

v_gene: TRBV28
j_gene: TRBJ2-5
CDR3aa: CASSRTGAGTQYF

v_gene: TRBV19
j_gene: TRBJ1-5
CDR3aa: CATAGGAGTGPNQPQHF

v_gene: TRBV27
j_gene: TRBJ2-3
CDR3aa: CASRRGVRTDTQYF